The rows below give T cell receptor beta chains drawn from one sample of a study of blood T cell repertoires in COVID-19. The assay was immunoSEQ multiplex PCR, and TCRdb's table has in-frame clones only and misses some. This table has around 130,000 clones, approximately 86% appearing once. Sequencing was performed on PBMCs or T cells enriched from blood (not recorded which). The receptors come from a woman aged 50 to 60 who had recovered from COVID-19. Both conserved end residues are part of each CDR3. Each record gives: J gene, V gene, clone size, D gene, CDR3 protein, CDR3 DNA. A D gene is named only where the DNA matches it firmly. Some rows have no size entry. The others give once, few or many, or a class for an expanded clone.

TRBJ1-3 | TRBV7-9 | NA | NA | CASSFGTGGRRTIYF | TGTGCCAGCAGCTTCGGAACGGGAGGCAGGAGGACCATATATTTT
TRBJ2-7 | TRBV27 | NA | TRBD2 | CASSLAGGYLGEQYF | TGTGCCAGCAGTTTGGCGGGGGGATACCTGGGGGAGCAGTACTTC
TRBJ2-1 | TRBV13 | NA | NA | CASSPRGSSYNEQFF | TGTGCCAGCAGCCCCCGGGGGAGCTCCTACAATGAGCAGTTCTTC
TRBJ1-3 | TRBV7-9 | NA | TRBD1 | CASSLPKDGQGQGNTIYF | TGTGCCAGCAGCCTACCTAAAGACGGACAGGGGCAGGGAAACACCATATATTTT
TRBJ1-6 | TRBV4-3 | NA | TRBD1 | CASSQITGAISPLHF | TGCGCCAGCAGCCAAATAACAGGGGCAATTTCACCCCTCCACTTT
TRBJ1-1 | TRBV7-9 | NA | TRBD1 | CASSPPHGDRVTEAFF | TGTGCCAGCAGCCCGCCCCATGGGGACAGAGTGACCGAAGCTTTCTTT
TRBJ2-2 | TRBV7-3 | NA | TRBD2 | CASSVGGAGTGELFF | TGTGCCAGCTCGGTCGGGGGGGCTGGCACCGGGGAGCTGTTTTTT
TRBJ2-7 | TRBV18 | NA | NA | CASSPMADISYEQYF | TGTGCCAGCTCACCAATGGCGGACATATCTTACGAGCAGTACTTC
TRBJ2-5 | TRBV5-4 | NA | TRBD2 | CASSSPGGVRRETQYF | TGTGCCAGCAGCTCCCCCGGGGGGGTTCGTCGAGAGACCCAGTACTTC
TRBJ1-5 | TRBV21-1 | NA | NA | CASSKERSNQPQHF | TGTGCCAGCAGCAAAGAGAGAAGCAATCAGCCCCAGCATTTT
TRBJ2-5 | TRBV11-2 | few | NA | CASSQPGRGKYF | TGTGCCAGCAGCCAACCCGGCCGAGGGAAGTACTTC
TRBJ1-2 | TRBV19 | NA | NA | CASSRTAKNYGYTF | TGTGCCAGTAGCAGGACAGCAAAGAACTATGGCTACACCTTC
TRBJ1-5 | TRBV21-1 | NA | NA | CASSFQGLLGNQPQHF | TGTGCCAGCAGCTTTCAAGGATTACTAGGCAATCAGCCCCAGCATTTT
TRBJ2-7 | TRBV5-1 | few | NA | CATNLKGKILF | TGCGCCACAAACCTAAAGGGGAAAATATTGTTC
TRBJ1-2 | TRBV19 | NA | TRBD1 | CASSRNRGRNYGYTF | TGTGCCAGTAGTAGAAACAGGGGGCGGAACTATGGCTACACCTTC
TRBJ2-2 | TRBV30 | NA | NA | CAWGTMGGGAPGELFF | TGTGCCTGGGGGACCATGGGAGGGGGGGCCCCCGGGGAGCTGTTTTTT
TRBJ2-1 | TRBV5-4 | few | TRBD2 | CASSLGGGSYNEQFF | TGTGCCAGCAGCTTGGGCGGGGGTTCCTACAATGAGCAGTTCTTC
TRBJ2-3 | TRBV5-8 | NA | TRBD2 | CASSSGLAPDTQYF | TGTGCCAGCAGCTCCGGACTAGCCCCAGATACGCAGTATTTT
TRBJ2-2 | TRBV18 | NA | NA | CASSPLTGRNTGELFF | TGTGCCAGCTCACCACTCACGGGTAGAAACACCGGGGAGCTGTTTTTT
TRBJ2-7 | TRBV19 | NA | NA | CASRLRTASSYEQYF | TGTGCCAGTAGACTGCGGACAGCGAGCTCCTACGAGCAGTACTTC
TRBJ1-1 | TRBV9 | NA | NA | CASSVGTDMNTEAFF | TGTGCCAGCAGCGTAGGTACAGACATGAACACTGAAGCTTTCTTT
TRBJ1-5 | TRBV6-2/TRBV6-3 | NA | NA | CASSLWAAYSNQPQHF | TGTGCCAGCAGTTTATGGGCAGCCTATAGCAATCAGCCCCAGCATTTT
TRBJ1-2 | TRBV19 | NA | TRBD1 | CASTGGTDYGYTF | TGTGCCAGTACAGGGGGGACAGACTATGGCTACACCTTC
TRBJ1-1 | TRBV18 | NA | TRBD1 | CASSGDRGFVTEAFF | TGTGCCAGCTCAGGAGACAGGGGGTTTGTGACTGAAGCTTTCTTT
TRBJ2-5 | TRBV29-1 | few | TRBD2 | CSVDIRTSGVGFGTQYF | TGCAGCGTAGACATTAGGACTAGCGGGGTTGGGTTTGGGACCCAGTACTTC
TRBJ2-1 | TRBV5-1 | NA | TRBD1 | CASSQGQGAWNEQFF | TGCGCCAGCAGCCAGGGACAGGGGGCGTGGAATGAGCAGTTCTTC
TRBJ2-1 | TRBV10-2 | once | NA | CASSGNEQFF | TGCGCCAGCAGCGGCAATGAGCAGTTCTTC
TRBJ2-5 | TRBV6-5 | NA | NA | CASSTQETQYF | TGTGCCAGCAGCACCCAGGAGACCCAGTACTTC
TRBJ2-5 | TRBV29-1 | NA | TRBD2 | CSVEPTGTSDETQYF | TGCAGCGTTGAACCCACCGGGACTAGCGATGAGACCCAGTACTTC
TRBJ1-1 | TRBV19 | NA | NA | CASSSPGWDTEAFF | TGTGCCAGTAGTAGTCCCGGGTGGGACACTGAAGCTTTCTTT
TRBJ2-3 | TRBV7-2 | NA | NA | CASIQTDTQYF | TGTGCCAGCATCCAGACAGATACGCAGTATTTT
TRBJ1-1 | TRBV7-9 | NA | TRBD1 | CASSQGTGGSNTEAFF | TGTGCCAGCAGCCAAGGGACAGGGGGCTCAAATACTGAAGCTTTCTTT
TRBJ2-2 | TRBV5-5 | NA | NA | CASSPRGPANTGELFF | TGTGCCAGCAGCCCCAGGGGCCCTGCGAACACCGGGGAGCTGTTTTTT
TRBJ2-3 | TRBV4-1 | few | NA | CASAQGRGASTDTQYF | TGCGCCAGTGCACAGGGCAGGGGTGCTAGCACAGATACGCAGTATTTT
TRBJ1-4 | TRBV2 | NA | NA | CASNGGAREKLFF | TGTGCCAGCAACGGGGGGGCACGGGAAAAACTGTTTTTT
TRBJ1-1 | TRBV20-1 | NA | NA | CSARPGTEAFF | TGCAGTGCTAGACCGGGAACTGAAGCTTTCTTT
TRBJ2-7 | TRBV6-2/TRBV6-3 | NA | TRBD1 | CASSYSIRDRGRGIYEQYF | TGTGCCAGCAGTTACTCGATCCGGGACAGGGGGCGCGGGATCTACGAGCAGTACTTC
TRBJ1-4 | TRBV5-5 | NA | NA | CASSSFYFEKLFF | TGTGCCAGCAGCTCTTTTTATTTTGAAAAACTGTTTTTT
TRBJ1-3 | TRBV11-2 | NA | TRBD1 | CASSLAWTGVSGNTIYF | TGTGCCAGCAGCTTAGCCTGGACAGGCGTCTCTGGAAACACCATATATTTT
TRBJ1-2 | TRBV10-3 | NA | NA | CAISDDKIYGYTF | TGTGCCATCAGTGATGACAAGATCTATGGCTACACCTTC
TRBJ1-1 | TRBV3-1/TRBV3-2 | NA | NA | CASSQARATEAFF | TGTGCCAGCAGCCAAGCTCGAGCGACTGAAGCTTTCTTT
TRBJ2-6 | TRBV7-8 | NA | TRBD2 | CASSLFASGGAGANVLTF | TGTGCCAGCAGCTTATTCGCTAGCGGGGGGGCTGGGGCCAACGTCCTGACTTTC
TRBJ1-4 | TRBV13 | NA | TRBD1 | CASRKGQGREKLFF | TGTGCCAGCAGAAAGGGACAGGGGAGGGAAAAACTGTTTTTT
TRBJ2-3 | TRBV4-1 | few | NA | CASSHGGAADTQYF | TGCGCCAGCAGCCATGGTGGGGCCGCAGATACGCAGTATTTT
TRBJ1-4 | TRBV3-1/TRBV3-2 | NA | TRBD1 | CASSQDRAPTNEKLFF | TGTGCCAGCAGCCAGGACAGGGCGCCAACTAATGAAAAACTGTTTTTT